These 22 T cell receptor beta chains were all obtained from the same sample, sequenced in a study of T cell repertoires in cytomegalovirus infection. TCRdb passed the reads through MiXCR, listing each CDR3 protein once. The sample has about 360,000 distinct CDR3 sequences, roughly 18% seen once. Sequencing used PBMCs. These receptors came from a human donor in good health (CMV status not recorded). Some clones in this sample may be carry-over from other donors' samples.

V is TRBV7-2 and J is TRBJ1-2; 10 positions match TRBD1. Looked up from germline, CDR1 is SGHTA and CDR2 is FQGNSA. J was trimmed by 6 bases and V by 2 bases; bases with no gene match: 3. The CDR3 is made up of 14 amino acids. This chain's CDR3 is CASSLLGTGDGYTF. CDR3 DNA sequence: TGTGCCAGCAGCTTATTAGGGACAGGGGATGGCTACACCTTC.

The CDR3 spells CASSLGSAAYEQYF. CDR3 nucleotide sequence: TGTGCCAGCAGCTTAGGTTCAGCGGCCTACGAGCAGTACTTC. The V gene is TRBV7-9, the J gene TRBJ2-7, with D tentatively TRBD2 (5 bases). Per the germline V gene, CDR1 is SEHNR and CDR2 is FQNEAQ (reference sequence). The germline V and J ends were trimmed by 1 base and 2 bases, with 9 bases remaining between them. The CDR3 runs 14 residues.

This clonotype showed up just a few times. The genes are TRBV12-3 or TRBV12-4 and TRBJ2-2, with a possible D match to TRBD2 (5 bases). V was trimmed by 4 bases and J by 7 bases, leaving 10 bases between them. This CDR3 spans 13 amino acids. This CDR3 is CASSSLEDGELFF. The CDR3 DNA follows: TGTGCCAGCAGTTCCCTGGAGGACGGGGAGCTGTTTTTT.

This clonotype was detected a few times. The rearrangement joins TRBV20-1 to TRBJ1-2; D is uncertain. This CDR3 region has 17 residues. CDR1 is DFQATT, CDR2 SNEGSKA, per germline (reference sequence). Trimming removed 3 bases from V and 0 bases from J, with 20 bases in between. The CDR3 reads CSASGSPSLTANYGYTF. The CDR3 DNA reads TGCAGTGCTAGTGGGTCGCCCAGCTTGACGGCTAACTATGGCTACACCTTC.

In its sample, this clonotype was seen a few times. This sequence joins TRBV5-1 and TRBJ2-1; perhaps TRBD2 as D (5 bases). Trimming removed 3 bases from V and 8 bases from J, with 15 bases in between. Germline V lookup: CDR1 SGHRS, CDR2 YFSETQ. CDR3 size: 14 residues. The chain's CDR3 is CASSSDLEVDEQFF. Here the CDR3 DNA reads TGCGCCAGCAGCTCGGACTTGGAGGTGGATGAGCAGTTCTTC.

The gene calls are TRBV12-5 and TRBJ2-7; the match to TRBD2 covers 9 bases. In germline, CDR1 is LGHNT, CDR2 FRNRAP. V shed 9 bases, J shed 5 bases, and the junction held 8 bases outside the gene matches. The CDR3 is 13 amino acids. The CDR3 protein is CASGFSGSNEQYF. The CDR3 DNA sequence: TGTGCTAGCGGCTTTAGCGGGAGCAACGAGCAGTACTTC.

This clonotype was detected many times. The rearrangement joins TRBV6-2 or TRBV6-3 to TRBJ1-3; D is unclear. Per germline, CDR1 MNHEY and CDR2 SVGEGT. The CDR3 has 15 residues. Trimming left V 2 bases short and J 0 bases short, with 8 bases between. The CDR3 DNA sequence: TGTGCCAGCAGTTACGGCGGCAGCTCTGGAAACACCATATATTTT. Translated: CASSYGGSSGNTIYF.

This clonotype was observed at least ten times. This chain connects TRBV29-1 to TRBJ2-3; 10 bases match TRBD1. The CDR3 loop spans 15 amino acids. V shed 7 bases and J 5 bases; nucleotides not matched to a gene: 12. The germline V gene has CDR1 SQVTM and CDR2 ANQGSEA. The CDR3 here is CSGVPGTGEEDTQYF. CDR3 sequence (DNA): TGCAGCGGAGTACCCGGGACAGGGGAAGAAGATACGCAGTATTTT.

This clonotype was counted between two and nine times. J is TRBJ2-1 and V is TRBV11-2; unclear D gene. Germline V lookup: CDR1 SGHAT, CDR2 FQNNGV. This CDR3 is built from 13 residues. The V end lost 8 bases, the J end lost 6 bases, and 14 bases lay between the germline ends. The CDR3 region is CASVLGWGNEQFF. The CDR3 coding sequence is TGTGCCAGCGTACTTGGGTGGGGCAATGAGCAGTTCTTC.

This clonotype was picked up many times. This rearrangement joins TRBV7-2 to TRBJ2-7, with D possibly being TRBD1 (5 bases). The CDR3 has 14 residues. Deletions cut 4 bases from V and 1 base from J, with 11 bases between. Germline V gene sequence: CDR1 SGHTA, CDR2 FQGNSA. The CDR3 here is CASSSRSGSYEQYF. CDR3 in DNA: TGTGCCAGCAGCTCGCGATCAGGGTCCTACGAGCAGTACTTC.

This rearrangement joins TRBV20-1 to TRBJ2-7, with TRBD1 identical over 8 bases. The trim removed 4 bases at V and 2 bases at J, leaving 10 bases unmatched. From germline, CDR1 is DFQATT and CDR2 SNEGSKA (reference sequence). This CDR3 is built from 15 residues. The chain's CDR3 is CSANPGGAPAYEQYF. The DNA of the CDR3 is TGCAGTGCTAACCCAGGGGGCGCCCCGGCCTACGAGCAGTACTTC.

The table lists this clonotype with many counts. The chain carries TRBV7-2 and TRBJ2-7; 8 nucleotides match TRBD2. With 3 bases clipped from V and 8 bases from J, the junction kept 3 bases outside the gene matches. In germline, CDR1 is SGHTA, CDR2 FQGNSA. The CDR3 has 12 amino acids. The CDR3 nucleotides read TGTGCCAGCAGCTTCGGGACTAGTCAGCAGTACTTC. Amino acids: CASSFGTSQQYF. Supplemented by reference TRBV7-2 and TRBJ2-7, the full variable domain reads GAGVSQSPSNKVTEKGKDVELRCDPISGHTALYWYRQSLGQGLEFLIYFQGNSAPDKSGLPSDRFSAERTGGSVSTLTIQRTQQEDSAVYLCASSFGTSQQYFGPGTRLTVT.

The chain couples TRBV6-2 or TRBV6-3 to TRBJ2-1; TRBD2 aligns across 7 bases. After removal of 4 bases from V and 6 bases from J, the junction contained 6 bases not matched to a gene. Germline CDR1 MNHEY, CDR2 SVGEGT. This CDR3 has 14 amino acids. CDR3 in DNA: TGTGCCAGCAGTTGGGCGGGAGTGGGCAATGAGCAGTTCTTC. It encodes CASSWAGVGNEQFF.

This clonotype was counted a few times. The rearrangement uses TRBV4-1 and TRBJ1-5; 7 bases line up with TRBD1. J was trimmed by 4 bases and V by 4 bases; bases with no gene match: 7. Germline-derived CDR1 and CDR2 are MGHRA and YSYEKL. This CDR3 has 15 amino acids. The CDR3 sequence: CASSLRTGLNQPQHF. For the CDR3, the DNA is TGCGCCAGCAGCCTACGGACAGGACTGAATCAGCCCCAGCATTTT.

This clonotype has a count of ten or more. V and J are TRBV7-9 and TRBJ2-6; no firm D call. V gave up 1 base and J gave up 0 bases, with 10 bases separating them. In germline, CDR1 is SEHNR, CDR2 FQNEAQ (reference sequence). The CDR3 runs 17 residues. The CDR3 protein is CASSLGVYVSGANVLTF. The CDR3 DNA reads as TGTGCCAGCAGCTTAGGGGTTTACGTCTCTGGGGCCAACGTCCTGACTTTC.

The chain joins TRBV4-1 to TRBJ1-1; D is unresolved. V was trimmed by 0 bases and J by 1 base, leaving 3 bases between them. The germline V gene has CDR1 MGHRA and CDR2 YSYEKL. This CDR3 is 13 amino acids long. This CDR3 reads CASSQEENTEAFF. Here the CDR3 DNA reads TGCGCCAGCAGCCAAGAGGAGAACACTGAAGCTTTCTTT.

The gene calls are TRBV20-1 and TRBJ2-1; 8 bases are a match to TRBD2. V lost 6 bases, J lost 8 bases, and 12 bases stayed unmatched. Germline CDR1 is DFQATT and CDR2 is SNEGSKA (reference sequence). The CDR3 is made up of 14 amino acids. CDR3 sequence reads: CSAPGLGGGDEQFF. The CDR3 DNA sequence: TGCAGTGCCCCGGGACTAGGAGGAGGCGATGAGCAGTTCTTC.

This clonotype was found many times. This rearrangement joins TRBV7-2 to TRBJ2-3, with D perhaps TRBD2 (5 bases). Trimming stripped 5 bases from V and 5 bases from J, with 8 bases between. Germline CDR1 SGHTA, CDR2 FQGNSA. This CDR3 is built from 12 residues. The CDR3: CASSARGDTQYF. CDR3 in DNA: TGTGCCAGCAGCGCCCGGGGAGATACGCAGTATTTT. The full variable domain, with the rest looked up from reference TRBV7-2 and TRBJ2-3, is GAGVSQSPSNKVTEKGKDVELRCDPISGHTALYWYRQSLGQGLEFLIYFQGNSAPDKSGLPSDRFSAERTGGSVSTLTIQRTQQEDSAVYLCASSARGDTQYFGPGTRLTVL.

The CDR3 region is CASSGRPGRPYEKLFF. DNA for the CDR3: TGTGCCAGCAGTGGTCGCCCGGGACGGCCGTATGAAAAACTGTTTTTT. This chain uses TRBV2 with TRBJ1-4; TRBD1 is a possible D gene (5 bases). Germline V gives CDR1 SNHLY, CDR2 FYNNEI. The V gene lost 4 bases and the J gene lost 6 bases, with 18 bases spanning the gap. The CDR3 is 16 amino acids.

The chain uses TRBV30 and TRBJ1-2, with D unclear. This CDR3 has 15 residues. The germline V gene encodes CDR1 GTSNPN and CDR2 SVGIG (reference sequence). Between the trimmed V and J ends, which lost 5 bases and 8 bases, there was a span of 24 bases. CDR3 bases: TGTGCCTGGGAGCCGGCCGACGGTCCCTCTGGGGGCTACACCTTC. It is translated as CAWEPADGPSGGYTF.

This clonotype was counted at least ten times. The chain is built from TRBV7-6 and TRBJ2-5, with no clear D. The germline CDR1 and CDR2 sequences are SGHVS and FNYEAQ. Trimming shortened V by 6 bases and J by 3 bases, and 11 bases separated the two germline ends. The CDR3 is 13 amino acids. CDR3: CASRLLGKETQYF. DNA for the CDR3: TGTGCCAGCAGATTATTGGGGAAAGAGACCCAGTACTTC.

In DNA form, the CDR3 reads TGTGCCAGTAGCTGGGTGCTGGGCGGAACTAATGAAAAACTGTTTTTT. Its protein product is CASSWVLGGTNEKLFF. The chain employs TRBV19 and TRBJ1-4; D ambiguous. Germline V lookup: CDR1 LNHDA, CDR2 SQIVND (reference sequence). The CDR3 length is 16 residues. V lost 6 bases and J 1 base, leaving 15 bases between the germline ends.